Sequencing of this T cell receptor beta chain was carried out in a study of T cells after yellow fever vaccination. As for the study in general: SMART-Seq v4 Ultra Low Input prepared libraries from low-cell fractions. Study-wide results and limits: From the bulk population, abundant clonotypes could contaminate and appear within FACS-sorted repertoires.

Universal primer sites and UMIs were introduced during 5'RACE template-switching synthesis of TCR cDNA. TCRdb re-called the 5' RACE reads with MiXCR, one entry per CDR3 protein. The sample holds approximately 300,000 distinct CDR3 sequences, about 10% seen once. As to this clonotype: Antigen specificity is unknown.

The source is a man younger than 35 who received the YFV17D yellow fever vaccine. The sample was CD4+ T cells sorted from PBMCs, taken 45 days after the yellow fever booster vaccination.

For the CDR3, the DNA is TGTGCCAGCAGCTTAGATCCTAGTCCAGATACGCAGTATTTT. Residues: CASSLDPSPDTQYF. V is TRBV11-3 and J is TRBJ2-3; no firm D call. Germline V lookup: CDR1 SGHNT, CDR2 YENEEA. There are 14 residues in the CDR3. V lost 0 bases, J lost 4 bases, and 8 bases lay in between.